This record looks at one T cell receptor beta chain sequence and its context. These data come from a study of blood T cell repertoires in COVID-19. Study in general: COVID-19 samples from acute and convalescent phases originated in the United States, Italy and Spain. The analysed material was cDNA or gDNA that came from T cells, B-cell-depleted T cells, or PBMCs.

Trimming removed 6 bases from V and 1 base from J, with 9 bases in between. The CDR3 is made up of 13 amino acids. Germline assignment: CDR1 KGHSH and CDR2 LQKENI. Study processing details: Reference gene primer amplification yielded estimated nucleated cell counts. Data came from immunoSEQ multiplex PCR; TCRdb stores just in-frame clones and leaves some out. V and J calls and clone size come straight from that table; D and trimming were deduced from the DNA. Of approximately 70,000 clones listed, 75% to 95% were seen once; the top ten hold 5.1%. Input material: peripheral blood. The TCR was taken from a woman aged 18-29 years with acute or convalescent COVID-19. This chain links TRBV18 with TRBJ1-1, with D perhaps matching TRBD1 (6 bases). In DNA form, the CDR3 reads TGTGCCAGCTCCCTGGGGGCGAACACTGAAGCTTTCTTT. This encodes CASSLGANTEAFF.